The sample holds one count of the clone carrying this T cell receptor beta chain. The record originates from a study of shared clonotypes between healthy human individuals. CDR1 is SGHTA and CDR2 is FQGNSA in the germline V gene. The CDR3 spans 15 residues. V was pared by 4 bases and J by 5 bases, with 17 bases between. TCRdb's table, derived via immunoSEQ multiplex PCR, lists solely in-frame clones and lacks some. The sample contains approximately 1,000,000 clones, around 78% of which appear only once. Sample: memory CD4+ T cells from PBMCs. Subset noted: CD45RA-negative fraction. The chain couples TRBV7-2 to TRBJ2-5; possibly TRBD1 or TRBD2 for D (6 bases each). The TCR originated in a man aged 18-30 years in good health. Some clones in this sample may be carry-over from other donors' samples. CDR3 nucleotides: TGTGCCAGCAGCTCCAGGGGACCAAGCGGGGAGACCCAGTACTTC. It translates to CASSSRGPSGETQYF.